The 28 T cell receptor beta chains listed next were all sequenced from one sample in a study of blood T cell repertoires in COVID-19. Sequencing was performed with immunoSEQ multiplex PCR; in TCRdb, only in-frame clones are kept and a portion is missing. The table lists about 69,000 clones, 86% of them singletons. Sequencing input: peripheral blood. The source is a man aged 25-40 years with acute or convalescent COVID-19.

In DNA, the CDR3 is TGTGCCAGCAGCCTGGGCACAGGGTCTTTTGGGACCCAGTACTTC. This translates into CASSLGTGSFGTQYF. The chain links TRBV28 to TRBJ2-5; maybe TRBD1 (6 bases). The CDR3 consists of 15 residues. Germline V gene data show CDR1 as MDHEN and CDR2 as SYDVKM. V gave up 6 bases and J gave up 7 bases, with 21 bases separating them.

The genes are TRBV4-1 and TRBJ2-4; TRBD2 matches 12 bases. The trim removed 2 bases at V and 2 bases at J, leaving 10 bases unmatched. The CDR3 spans 19 residues. CDR1 is MGHRA and CDR2 is YSYEKL in the germline V gene. CDR3 region: CASSQRASGGEGTKNIQYF. For the CDR3, the DNA is TGCGCCAGCAGCCAACGTGCTAGCGGGGGGGAAGGAACCAAAAACATTCAGTACTTC.

This clone has more than one count but fewer than ten. V and J are TRBV5-1 and TRBJ2-5, with D perhaps matching TRBD1 (5 bases). The germline V and J ends were trimmed by 0 bases and 2 bases, with 5 bases remaining between them. Per the germline V gene, CDR1 is SGHRS and CDR2 is YFSETQ. The CDR3 sequence is 13 residues long. CDR3 in amino acids: CASSLGQQETQYF. CDR3 DNA sequence: TGCGCCAGCAGCTTGGGACAGCAAGAGACCCAGTACTTC.

J is TRBJ1-1 and V is TRBV27, with TRBD1 as a possible D gene (6 bases). Germline V gene lookup returns CDR1 MNHEY and CDR2 SMNVEV (reference sequence). V was trimmed by 1 base and J by 8 bases, leaving 11 bases between them. This CDR3 has 13 amino acids. The CDR3 sequence: CASSLFITGEAFF. The CDR3 nucleotides read TGTGCCAGCAGTTTATTTATCACAGGGGAAGCTTTCTTT.

V and J are TRBV9 and TRBJ2-1; 12 positions match TRBD1. V lost 7 bases, J lost 5 bases, and 10 bases stayed unmatched. CDR3 length equals 16 residues. In germline, CDR1 is SGDLS, CDR2 YYNGEE. The chain's CDR3 is CASSRDRGHRDNEQFF. Here the CDR3 DNA reads TGTGCCAGCTCGCGGGACAGGGGGCATCGTGACAATGAGCAGTTCTTC.

The table lists this clone with a count of one. The rearrangement joins TRBV5-4 to TRBJ2-1; 11 bases map to TRBD1. Losses at the gene ends were 2 bases for V and 7 bases for J; bases not matched to a gene: 8. This CDR3 has 16 amino acids. Germline-derived CDR1 and CDR2 are SGHNT and YYREEE (reference sequence). CDR3 DNA sequence: TGTGCCAGCAGCTTCGGGGAGGACAGGGGGCGAAATGAGCAGTTCTTC. Translating gives CASSFGEDRGRNEQFF.

The chain employs TRBV11-3 and TRBJ1-2, with D tentatively TRBD1 (6 bases). The V end lost 5 bases, the J end lost 5 bases, and 18 bases lay between the germline ends. The germline V gene has CDR1 SGHNT and CDR2 YENEEA. This CDR3 is 15 amino acids long. CDR3 sequence: CASSPRGDTPYGYTF. In DNA, the CDR3 is TGTGCCAGCAGCCCCCGGGGGGACACCCCGTATGGCTACACCTTC.

The V gene is TRBV2, the J gene TRBJ1-5, with a tentative D call TRBD1 (5 bases). V lost 8 bases and J 5 bases, leaving 16 bases between the germline ends. This CDR3 is 14 amino acids long. Germline CDR1 is SNHLY and CDR2 is FYNNEI. CDR3: CASRPGLLDQPQHF. The CDR3 coding sequence is TGTGCCAGCCGACCGGGACTCCTAGATCAGCCCCAGCATTTT.

V gene TRBV6-5 combines with J gene TRBJ2-6; 8 nucleotides agree with TRBD1. CDR1 is MNHEY and CDR2 is SVGAGI in the germline V gene. The CDR3 spans 16 residues. The V and J ends lost 4 bases and 1 base, in that order; junction bases with no gene match: 3. CDR3 amino acids: CASSSWTGSGANVLTF. DNA for the CDR3: TGTGCCAGCAGTTCCTGGACAGGGTCTGGGGCCAACGTCCTGACTTTC.

The chain is built from TRBV7-8 and TRBJ2-5, with TRBD2 as a possible D gene (5 bases). The CDR3 totals 15 residues. Between the trimmed V and J ends, which lost 4 bases and 0 bases, there was a span of 12 bases. Germline-derived CDR1 and CDR2 are SGHVS and FQNEAQ. The CDR3 is CASSSPTGYQETQYF. The CDR3 region has the DNA TGTGCCAGCAGCTCCCCGACGGGGTACCAAGAGACCCAGTACTTC.

The CDR3 DNA is TGCGCCAGCAGCTTGAATGGCAGGGGCGATCAGCCCCAGCATTTT. This sequence encodes CASSLNGRGDQPQHF. This chain links TRBV5-1 with TRBJ1-5; tentative D call: TRBD1 (6 bases). Deletions cut 1 base from V and 5 bases from J, with 13 bases between. From germline, CDR1 is SGHRS and CDR2 YFSETQ. The CDR3 has 15 residues.

The chain recombines TRBV2 with TRBJ1-1; no definite D call. Germline values: CDR1 SNHLY, CDR2 FYNNEI. With 7 bases removed from V and 1 base from J, the gap between germline ends came to 13 bases. CDR3 length: 14 residues. Written as DNA, the CDR3 is TGTGCCAGCATTCCCGAGGAGGGGAACACTGAAGCTTTCTTT. Translated, it gives CASIPEEGNTEAFF.

This clone was detected only once. The chain is built from TRBV27 and TRBJ2-3; D possibly corresponds to TRBD1 (5 bases). CDR3 size: 13 residues. The germline CDR1 and CDR2 sequences are MNHEY and SMNVEV (reference sequence). V dropped 5 bases and J dropped 7 bases, with 13 bases sitting between them. The CDR3, as DNA: TGTGCCAGCAGTACGACCCAGGGTAATACGCAGTATTTT. Protein: CASSTTQGNTQYF.

This clone has more than one count but fewer than ten. The rearrangement links TRBV6-2 or TRBV6-3 to TRBJ2-7; 8 nucleotides align to TRBD1. The CDR3 has 16 amino acids. Germline loops: CDR1 MNHEY, CDR2 SVGEGT. V lost 2 bases, J lost 0 bases, and 6 bases stayed unmatched. The CDR3 DNA sequence: TGTGCCAGCAGTTACCTACCGGGACAGGCCTCCTACGAGCAGTACTTC. Translation gives CASSYLPGQASYEQYF.

The J gene is TRBJ1-5, the V gene TRBV28; a possible D gene is TRBD1 (6 bases). Trimming took off 8 bases at V and 0 bases at J, with 17 bases between the two ends. The CDR3 runs 16 residues. The germline CDR1 and CDR2 sequences are MDHEN and SYDVKM. This CDR3 reads CASGNRVHISNQPQHF. The CDR3 region has the DNA TGTGCCAGCGGGAACAGGGTTCACATTAGCAATCAGCCCCAGCATTTT.

The table lists this clone with a few counts. The CDR3 here is CASSTTGANTEAFF. The CDR3 DNA reads as TGCGCCAGCAGCACGACAGGAGCGAACACTGAAGCTTTCTTT. V gene TRBV5-1 combines with J gene TRBJ1-1; TRBD1 might be the D (6 bases). Germline V gene data show CDR1 as SGHRS and CDR2 as YFSETQ. The germline V and J ends were trimmed by 4 bases and 1 base, with 11 bases remaining between them. The CDR3 is made up of 14 amino acids.

The chain couples TRBV9 to TRBJ2-3, with D possibly being TRBD2 (6 bases). The length of the CDR3 is 16 residues. Germline V gene lookup returns CDR1 SGDLS and CDR2 YYNGEE. Trimming shortened V by 0 bases and J by 1 base, and 12 bases separated the two germline ends. CDR3 coding DNA: TGTGCCAGCAGCGTAGGAGGGACTTCTCGCACAGATACGCAGTATTTT. Its translation: CASSVGGTSRTDTQYF.

The chain joins TRBV3-1 (or the pseudogene TRBV3-2) to TRBJ2-7; either TRBD1 or TRBD2 may supply D (6 bases each). V was cut by 5 bases and J by 0 bases, with 14 bases left in between. The CDR3 runs to 15 residues. Germline V gene sequence: CDR1 LGHDT, CDR2 YNNKEL (reference sequence). This chain's CDR3 is CASSEGGRSSYEQYF. In DNA form, the CDR3 reads TGTGCCAGCAGCGAAGGGGGGCGGAGCTCCTACGAGCAGTACTTC.

J is TRBJ1-4 and V is TRBV7-2; TRBD1 is a possible D gene (6 bases). CDR3 length: 14 residues. Germline V gene sequence: CDR1 SGHTA, CDR2 FQGNSA. V was clipped by 5 bases and J by 8 bases, with 15 bases between them. The CDR3 here is CASSLTGFHEKLFF. The CDR3 DNA sequence: TGTGCCAGCAGCCTTACAGGGTTTCACGAAAAACTGTTTTTT.

V gene TRBV27 combines with J gene TRBJ2-3; D possibly corresponds to TRBD1 (5 bases). Trimming shortened V by 2 bases and J by 0 bases, and 6 bases separated the two germline ends. This CDR3 spans 14 amino acids. Germline V gives CDR1 MNHEY, CDR2 SMNVEV (reference sequence). CDR3 DNA: TGTGCCAGCAGTTTAGGGGCAAGCACAGATACGCAGTATTTT. Residues: CASSLGASTDTQYF.

This chain links TRBV2 with TRBJ2-5, with TRBD2 matching 10 bases. V lost 0 bases and J lost 5; bases outside the gene matches: 3. This CDR3 comprises 15 residues. The germline V gene has CDR1 SNHLY and CDR2 FYNNEI. CDR3 nucleotides: TGTGCCAGCAGTGAAGCGGCTAGCGGGGGTGAGACCCAGTACTTC. Protein product: CASSEAASGGETQYF.

The chain uses TRBV30 and TRBJ2-2, with D perhaps TRBD2 (6 bases). Germline loops: CDR1 GTSNPN, CDR2 SVGIG (reference sequence). This CDR3 region has 15 residues. V lost 0 bases, J lost 2 bases, and 10 bases lay in between. CDR3 sequence: CAWSVGGANTGELFF. CDR3 DNA sequence: TGTGCCTGGAGTGTAGGAGGGGCCAACACCGGGGAGCTGTTTTTT.

J is TRBJ1-2 and V is TRBV5-1; TRBD1 matches 7 bases. Looked up from germline, CDR1 is SGHRS and CDR2 is YFSETQ. The V segment lost 2 bases and the J segment 1 base; nucleotides outside the gene matches: 11. This CDR3 has 17 amino acids. The CDR3 coding sequence is TGCGCCAGCAGCTTATCCGGGACAGAAGCAATTAACTATGGCTACACCTTC. This codes for CASSLSGTEAINYGYTF.

This clone was observed a handful of times. This rearrangement joins TRBV24-1 to TRBJ1-2; TRBD1 matches 7 bases. V was pared by 3 bases and J by 0 bases, with 6 bases of the junction left unmatched. This CDR3 spans 16 amino acids. Germline CDR1 reads KGHDR; CDR2 reads SFDVKD. The chain's CDR3 is CATSDPGTDSNYGYTF. CDR3 nucleotide sequence: TGTGCCACCAGTGATCCGGGGACAGATTCTAACTATGGCTACACCTTC.

The chain joins TRBV6-2 or TRBV6-3 to TRBJ1-2, with a weak D call TRBD1 (5 bases). CDR1 is MNHEY, CDR2 SVGEGT, per germline. The CDR3 has 14 amino acids. V lost 0 bases and J lost 5, with 10 bases in between. The DNA for the CDR3 is TGTGCCAGCAGTTACTCGACAGTACCATATGGCTACACCTTC. Residues: CASSYSTVPYGYTF.

V gene TRBV30 combines with J gene TRBJ2-5; 8 nucleotides match TRBD1. The germline V gene encodes CDR1 GTSNPN and CDR2 SVGIG (reference sequence). This CDR3 contains 15 residues. V shed 5 bases and J 2 bases; nucleotides not matched to a gene: 10. CDR3 residues: CAWFRDRTLQETQYF. For the CDR3, the DNA is TGTGCCTGGTTTAGGGACAGGACATTACAAGAGACCCAGTACTTC.

The CDR3 protein is CASSQTRGADTQYF. The CDR3 nucleotides read TGTGCCAGCAGCCAGACTAGGGGCGCAGATACGCAGTATTTT. This chain links TRBV7-3 with TRBJ2-3; weak D call: TRBD2 (6 bases). The length of the CDR3 is 14 residues. The germline gives CDR1 SGHTA, CDR2 FQGTGA. V lost 5 bases and J 4 bases, leaving 13 bases between the germline ends.

The genes are TRBV12-3 or TRBV12-4 and TRBJ2-1; a weak D match, TRBD2 (7 bases). The CDR3 is 13 residues long. The V end was cut by 9 bases, the J end by 6 bases, with 15 bases between. CDR3 bases: TGTGCCAGTCTGCGGGGGCTGGGCAATGAGCAGTTCTTC. Its translation: CASLRGLGNEQFF.